This T cell receptor beta chain was obtained from a study of OX40 agonist ivuxolimab in advanced cancers. Whole-study findings and limits: There were, on average, more expanded clones in CD8+ T cells than in CD4+. Clonal expansion from baseline to week 6 occurred in both CD4+ and CD8+ T cells.

Sequencing used immunoSEQ multiplex PCR; TCRdb keeps in-frame clones, though not all of them. The table has more than 60,000 clones, around 87% seen once. Notes on this clone: As yet, its antigen is unknown.

Exclusion applied to patients with autoimmune disease history or systemic immunosuppression. CDR3 length equals 14 residues. Germline CDR1 is MGHDK and CDR2 is SYGVNS. V was cut by 4 bases and J by 6 bases, with 13 bases left in between. The sequence was collected from an adult with an advanced solid tumor such as melanoma, head and neck, liver or kidney cancer. The chain uses TRBV25-1 and TRBJ2-1; possibly TRBD1 for D (5 bases). This specimen was CD4+ or CD8+ T cells sorted from blood, taken in a trial of the OX40 agonist ivuxolimab. In nucleotides, the CDR3 is TGTGCCAGCAGTGGCCAGGGAAGCCCCAATGAGCAGTTCTTC. The encoded protein is CASSGQGSPNEQFF.